The clone carrying this T cell receptor beta chain was seen a few times. Its antigen is still unknown. TCRdb reprocessed the 5' RACE reads with MiXCR, giving one entry per CDR3 protein. The sample includes around 300,000 distinct CDR3 sequences, approximately 14% of them seen just once. The V gene lost 4 bases and the J gene lost 2 bases, with 12 bases spanning the gap. The CDR3 extends over 14 amino acids. From germline, CDR1 is MNHEY and CDR2 SVGAGI. This record comes from a study of T-cell memory formation after mild COVID-19. Whole-study findings and limits: Day 37-peaking second-wave clones had unconfirmed SARS-CoV-2 specificity. Pre-infection memory already had some responding clones, implying cross-reactive memory joined.

The chain joins TRBV6-5 to TRBJ2-7; D ambiguous. This TCR derives from a man between 18 and 35 years old who had mild COVID-19 (a few samples of this study predate the infection). Cell type and time point are not known. Sequenced sample: PBMCs or a T cell subset sorted from them (not recorded which). CDR3 sequence reads: CASSSPAVTYEQYF. The CDR3 bases are TGTGCCAGCAGTTCCCCGGCGGTCACCTACGAGCAGTACTTC.